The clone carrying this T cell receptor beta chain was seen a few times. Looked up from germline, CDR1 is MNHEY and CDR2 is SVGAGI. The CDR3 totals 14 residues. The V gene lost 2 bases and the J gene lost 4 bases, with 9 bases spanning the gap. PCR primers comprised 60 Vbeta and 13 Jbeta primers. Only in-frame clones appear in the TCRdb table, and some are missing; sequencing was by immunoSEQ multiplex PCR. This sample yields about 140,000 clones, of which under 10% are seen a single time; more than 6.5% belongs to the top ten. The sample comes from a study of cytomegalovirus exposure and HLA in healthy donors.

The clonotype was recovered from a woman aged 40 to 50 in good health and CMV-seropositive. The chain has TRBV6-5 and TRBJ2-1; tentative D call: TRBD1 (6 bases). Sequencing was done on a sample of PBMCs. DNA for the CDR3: TGTGCCAGCAGTTACAGTCAGGGGTACAATGAGCAGTTCTTC. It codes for CASSYSQGYNEQFF.